This T cell receptor beta chain is from a study of T cell responses to AZD1222 COVID-19 vaccine. V was shortened by 4 bases and J by 2 bases, with 9 bases between the two germline ends. The CDR3 contains 15 residues. The germline V gene encodes CDR1 SNHLY and CDR2 FYNNEI. Sequencing was performed with immunoSEQ multiplex PCR; in TCRdb, only in-frame clones are kept and a portion is missing. This sample carries 55,000 to 65,000 clones, approximately 89% of them seen once, and the ten largest clones take approximately 14%. Sequenced here: peripheral blood, sampled on day 0 of AZD1222 vaccination. The receptor was isolated from an adult in good health. J is TRBJ2-6 and V is TRBV2, with a weak D call TRBD2 (5 bases). The CDR3 is CASSATRTGANVLTF. CDR3 DNA sequence: TGTGCCAGCAGTGCTACTAGAACTGGGGCCAACGTCCTGACTTTC.